This T cell receptor (beta chain) was captured in a study of blood T cell repertoires in COVID-19. Study as a whole: Acute and convalescent COVID-19 samples came from the United States, Italy and Spain. Sources were T cells, B-cell-depleted T cells, or PBMCs; the material itself was cDNA or gDNA.

V shed 2 bases and J 0 bases; nucleotides not matched to a gene: 11. The length of the CDR3 is 21 residues. CDR1 is KGHSH and CDR2 is LQKENI in the germline V gene. In the original analysis: Estimation of nucleated cell counts relied on the amplification of reference gene primers. TCRdb's copy holds only in-frame clones and misses some; the assay was immunoSEQ multiplex PCR. The V and J calls and clone size come from that table; D and trimming were worked out from the DNA. Of under 300,000 clones in the sample, approximately 80% are singletons; the top ten hold 3% to 4%. The sequence was obtained from a woman in her thirties or forties with active or convalescent COVID-19. The chain joins TRBV18 to TRBJ2-1, with 15 bases that match TRBD2. The material sequenced was peripheral blood. The CDR3 is CASSPSRGLAGGRSSYNEQFF. The CDR3 nucleotides read TGTGCCAGCTCACCAAGTCGGGGACTAGCGGGGGGACGTAGCTCCTACAATGAGCAGTTCTTC.